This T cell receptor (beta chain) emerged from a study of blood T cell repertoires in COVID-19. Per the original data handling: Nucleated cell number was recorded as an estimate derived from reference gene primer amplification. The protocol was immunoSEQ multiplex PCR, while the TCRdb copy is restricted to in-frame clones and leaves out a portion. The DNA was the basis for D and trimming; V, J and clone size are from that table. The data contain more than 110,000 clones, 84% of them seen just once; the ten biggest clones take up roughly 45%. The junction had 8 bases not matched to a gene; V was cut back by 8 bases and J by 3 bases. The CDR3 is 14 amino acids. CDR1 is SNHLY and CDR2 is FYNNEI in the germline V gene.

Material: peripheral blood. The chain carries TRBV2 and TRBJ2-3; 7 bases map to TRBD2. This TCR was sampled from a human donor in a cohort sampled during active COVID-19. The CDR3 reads CASASPSGTDTQYF. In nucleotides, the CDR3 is TGTGCCAGCGCGAGCCCTAGCGGAACAGATACGCAGTATTTT.